This is a list of T cell receptor beta chains from one sample in a study of beta chain features in type 1 diabetes. Profiling relied on immunoSEQ multiplex PCR, and the TCRdb table lists in-frame clones only, not all of them. The repertoire holds roughly 370,000 clones, around 14% seen once, with less than 0.04% in the top ten. Sequencing was carried out using naive CD4+ T cells from blood. Receptor source: a man younger than 45 in good health. Both conserved end residues are part of each CDR3. Fields, in order: clone size, V gene, D gene, J gene, CDR3 protein, CDR3 DNA. The D gene is left open where the match is weak. Only some rows state a clone size, as once, few, many or a class for expanded clones.

>few|TRBV19|TRBD1|TRBJ2-7
CASRPVAGTGGNEQYF
TGTGCCAGTAGACCAGTCGCAGGGACAGGGGGCAACGAGCAGTACTTC
>few|TRBV14|TRBD1|TRBJ2-2
CASSLGQAYTGELFF
TGTGCCAGCAGCCTCGGACAGGCGTACACCGGGGAGCTGTTTTTT
>few|TRBV7-6|NA|TRBJ2-3
CASSSNPSDTQYF
TGTGCCAGCAGCTCGAATCCATCAGATACGCAGTATTTT
>few|TRBV5-4|TRBD2|TRBJ2-3
CASSSRDYSLSTDTQYF
TGTGCCAGCAGCTCCCGGGACTACTCCCTTAGCACAGATACGCAGTATTTT
>few|TRBV5-4|TRBD2|TRBJ2-5
CASSTGGGKTETQYF
TGTGCCAGCAGCACCGGCGGGGGGAAGACAGAGACCCAGTACTTC
>NA|TRBV28|NA|TRBJ2-3
CASRPRDIDTQYF
TGTGCCAGCAGACCCCGGGACATAGATACGCAGTATTTT
>NA|TRBV9|TRBD1|TRBJ2-2
CASSVEGQGGTGELFF
TGTGCCAGCAGCGTAGAGGGACAGGGTGGGACCGGGGAGCTGTTTTTT
>few|TRBV6-5|NA|TRBJ2-6
CASSLTGSGANVLTF
TGTGCCAGCAGTCTAACAGGGTCTGGGGCCAACGTCCTGACTTTC
>few|TRBV7-9|NA|TRBJ2-5
CASSPVLYQETQYF
TGTGCCAGCAGCCCGGTCCTATACCAAGAGACCCAGTACTTC
>NA|TRBV15|NA|TRBJ1-3
CATSRVGGTGNTIYF
TGTGCCACCAGCAGAGTAGGAGGGACTGGAAACACCATATATTTT
>few|TRBV30|NA|TRBJ1-5
CAGTTGINQPQHF
TGTGCCGGAACTACAGGGATCAATCAGCCCCAGCATTTT
>NA|TRBV9|TRBD2|TRBJ2-3
CASSLSGRGTDTQYF
TGTGCCAGCAGCCTTAGCGGGAGGGGCACAGATACGCAGTATTTT
>NA|TRBV10-3|NA|TRBJ2-1
CAISQGPKANIESYNEQFF
TGTGCCATCAGCCAGGGTCCCAAAGCAAACATAGAGTCCTACAATGAGCAGTTCTTC
>few|TRBV13|NA|TRBJ1-2
CASSPYGYTF
TGTGCCAGCAGTCCTTATGGCTACACCTTC
>NA|TRBV25-1|NA|TRBJ1-5
CASSESTIRGNQPQHF
TGTGCCAGCAGTGAATCTACCATCCGGGGCAATCAGCCCCAGCATTTT
>few|TRBV7-2|NA|TRBJ1-2
CASSSTGRGYTF
TGTGCCAGCAGCTCCACAGGGAGGGGCTACACCTTC
>NA|TRBV6-6|NA|TRBJ1-1
CASSYFQGDTEAFF
TGTGCCAGCAGTTATTTCCAGGGTGATACTGAAGCTTTCTTT
>NA|TRBV19|NA|TRBJ1-1
CASSRGQTEAFF
TGTGCCAGTAGTAGGGGGCAAACTGAAGCTTTCTTT
>NA|TRBV5-4|TRBD1|TRBJ1-2
CASRPGQRDYGYTF
TGTGCCAGCAGGCCGGGACAGCGGGACTATGGCTACACCTTC
>few|TRBV9|NA|TRBJ2-1
CASKRDPAYNEQFF
TGTGCCAGCAAACGCGACCCAGCCTACAATGAGCAGTTCTTC
>NA|TRBV7-6|NA|TRBJ2-1
CASSLGSLRPNEQFF
TGTGCCAGCAGCTTAGGGTCCCTTAGACCCAATGAGCAGTTCTTC
>NA|TRBV19|NA|TRBJ2-3
CASSIAGPDTQYF
TGTGCCAGTAGTATAGCGGGCCCCGATACGCAGTATTTT
>NA|TRBV29-1|NA|TRBJ2-4
CSVGPSANIQYF
TGCAGCGTCGGACCCTCCGCCAACATTCAGTACTTC